Shown below are 24 T cell receptor beta chains from a single sample sequenced in a study of blood T cell repertoires in COVID-19. Only in-frame clones appear in the TCRdb table, and some are missing; sequencing was by immunoSEQ multiplex PCR. Altogether more than 85,000 clones are present, approximately 87% being singletons, with the ten largest covering roughly 18%. The sample comprised peripheral blood. The receptors derive from a woman aged 55-69 years with acute or convalescent COVID-19.

The chain has TRBV10-3 and TRBJ1-1, with D possibly TRBD1 on 6 matching bases. Germline V lookup: CDR1 ENHRY, CDR2 SYGVKD. V lost 7 bases to trimming and J lost 0 bases, with 9 bases between them. The CDR3 totals 13 residues. Here the CDR3 reads CAINDRMNTEAFF. As DNA, the CDR3 is TGTGCCATCAATGACAGGATGAACACTGAAGCTTTCTTT.

V is TRBV2 and J is TRBJ2-7; D remains ambiguous. The V gene lost 6 bases and the J gene lost 1 base, with 7 bases spanning the gap. The CDR3 runs to 12 residues. Per the germline V gene, CDR1 is SNHLY and CDR2 is FYNNEI. DNA of the CDR3: TGTGCCAGCAGGCGGCAGTCCTACGAGCAGTACTTC. This sequence encodes CASRRQSYEQYF.

This clone was detected only a few times. The rearrangement joins TRBV7-3 to TRBJ1-2; D possibly corresponds to TRBD1 (6 bases). Per germline, CDR1 SGHTA and CDR2 FQGTGA. V lost 5 bases to trimming and J lost 4 bases, with 20 bases between them. This CDR3 is 16 amino acids long. This CDR3 reads CASSPSGGGGSYGYTF. CDR3 nucleotides: TGTGCCAGCAGCCCCTCAGGAGGGGGGGGCAGCTATGGCTACACCTTC.

The genes are TRBV7-3 and TRBJ2-2, with a tentative D call TRBD1 (6 bases). The V end was cut by 2 bases, the J end by 4 bases, with 14 bases between. Germline V gene data show CDR1 as SGHTA and CDR2 as FQGTGA. The CDR3 sequence is 16 residues long. The CDR3 loop is CASSLGGLTFTGELFF. The CDR3, as DNA: TGTGCCAGCAGCTTAGGGGGCCTCACATTCACCGGGGAGCTGTTTTTT. The full variable domain, its missing parts supplied by reference TRBV7-3 and TRBJ2-2, is GAGVSQTPSNKVTEKGKYVELRCDPISGHTALYWYRQSLGQGPEFLIYFQGTGAADDSGLPNDRFFAVRPEGSVSTLKIQRTERGDSAVYLCASSLGGLTFTGELFFGEGSRLTVL.

This sequence joins TRBV7-3 and TRBJ2-5; TRBD2 matches at 8 bases. Germline V gene sequence: CDR1 SGHTA, CDR2 FQGTGA. The CDR3 is 13 residues long. V lost 3 bases to trimming and J lost 5 bases; unmatched junction nucleotides: 2. The DNA of the CDR3 is TGTGCCAGCAGCTTTCGGGAGGGGGAGACCCAGTACTTC. This translates into CASSFREGETQYF. The full variable domain, completed using reference TRBV7-3 and TRBJ2-5, is GAGVSQTPSNKVTEKGKYVELRCDPISGHTALYWYRQSLGQGPEFLIYFQGTGAADDSGLPNDRFFAVRPEGSVSTLKIQRTERGDSAVYLCASSFREGETQYFGPGTRLLVL.

The chain recombines TRBV11-2 with TRBJ1-6, with D possibly TRBD1 on 5 matching bases. The CDR3 covers 14 residues. Deletions cut 4 bases from V and 10 bases from J, with 14 bases between. Germline assignment: CDR1 SGHAT and CDR2 FQNNGV. CDR3: CASSSTEHRSPLHF. In DNA, the CDR3 is TGTGCCAGCAGCTCGACAGAACACCGCTCACCCCTCCACTTT.

The J gene is TRBJ1-1, the V gene TRBV14; D is unclear. CDR1 is SGHDN and CDR2 is FVKESK in the germline V gene. V lost 1 base to trimming and J lost 12 bases, with 18 bases between them. The CDR3 consists of 14 residues. The CDR3 DNA is TGTGCCAGCAGCCAAGGCCAGGCGCTCGGGAGAACTTTCTTT. Translation gives CASSQGQALGRTFF.

V and J are TRBV6-2 or TRBV6-3 and TRBJ1-3; possibly TRBD1 for D (6 bases). CDR3 length: 15 residues. Between the trimmed V and J ends, which lost 5 bases and 3 bases, there was a span of 14 bases. Germline assignment: CDR1 MNHEY and CDR2 SVGEGT. CDR3 protein: CASSDLRGIGNTIYF. CDR3 bases: TGTGCCAGCAGTGATCTCAGGGGAATTGGAAACACCATATATTTT.

CDR3 region: CASSLFRGSSYNEQFF. The CDR3 DNA reads TGCGCCAGCAGCTTGTTTCGGGGGAGCTCCTACAATGAGCAGTTCTTC. This sequence joins TRBV5-1 and TRBJ2-1, with D maybe TRBD2 (6 bases). The germline V gene has CDR1 SGHRS and CDR2 YFSETQ. V shed 1 base and J shed 0 bases, with 11 bases lying between them. CDR3 length: 16 residues.

The chain has TRBV19 and TRBJ2-3, with D maybe TRBD2 (7 bases). The ends were cut back, 0 bases at V and 4 bases at J, with 14 bases in the middle. CDR1 LNHDA and CDR2 SQIVND come from the germline V gene (reference sequence). The CDR3 sequence is 16 residues long. CDR3 coding DNA: TGTGCCAGTAGTATAGATCACGGGGGGCTATCAGATACGCAGTATTTT. This codes for CASSIDHGGLSDTQYF. Complete variable domain (other parts from reference TRBV19 and TRBJ2-3): DGGITQSPKYLFRKEGQNVTLSCEQNLNHDAMYWYRQDPGQGLRLIYYSQIVNDFQKGDIAEGYSVSREKKESFPLTVTSAQKNPTAFYLCASSIDHGGLSDTQYFGPGTRLTVL.

The chain links TRBV15 to TRBJ2-5; D is undetermined. Germline CDR1 LNHNV, CDR2 YYDKDF (reference sequence). The CDR3 sequence is 13 residues long. Between the trimmed V and J ends, which lost 0 bases and 5 bases, there was a span of 7 bases. The CDR3 here is CATSRDASETQYF. The CDR3 region has the DNA TGTGCCACCAGCAGAGATGCGTCGGAGACCCAGTACTTC.

V and J are TRBV7-9 and TRBJ2-1; D is perhaps TRBD1 (6 bases). Germline V gene data show CDR1 as SEHNR and CDR2 as FQNEAQ (reference sequence). V lost 5 bases and J 2 bases, leaving 22 bases between the germline ends. CDR3 length equals 18 residues. CDR3 in amino acids: CASSPNTFTGQTYNEQFF. Here the CDR3 DNA reads TGTGCCAGCAGCCCCAATACCTTCACAGGGCAAACCTACAATGAGCAGTTCTTC.

This clone was seen just once. The gene calls are TRBV24-1 and TRBJ2-3; 12 positions match TRBD2. This CDR3 comprises 16 residues. Germline CDR1 KGHDR, CDR2 SFDVKD. The V gene end was trimmed by 7 bases and the J gene end by 1 base; junction bases not matched to a gene: 5. This CDR3 is CATSLGLAGRTDTQYF. As DNA, the CDR3 is TGTGCCACCAGCCTCGGACTAGCGGGACGCACAGATACGCAGTATTTT.

The table lists this clone with a count of one. The chain is built from TRBV2 and TRBJ1-2; 7 nucleotides agree with TRBD1. Germline CDR1 reads SNHLY; CDR2 reads FYNNEI. The V and J ends lost 4 bases and 4 bases, in that order; junction bases with no gene match: 6. CDR3 size: 14 residues. The CDR3 sequence: CASSVPGDSYGYTF. CDR3 sequence (DNA): TGTGCCAGCAGTGTCCCTGGGGACAGCTATGGCTACACCTTC.

V and J are TRBV28 and TRBJ1-1; weak D call: TRBD1 (6 bases). The CDR3 runs 15 residues. Germline loops: CDR1 MDHEN, CDR2 SYDVKM. V lost 3 bases and J 4 bases, leaving 15 bases between the germline ends. The CDR3 here is CASSFPQGFGTEAFF. The CDR3 DNA is TGTGCCAGCAGTTTCCCCCAGGGGTTTGGCACTGAAGCTTTCTTT.

V is TRBV5-5 and J is TRBJ1-5; D gene uncertain. The CDR3 is 14 residues long. V was cut by 3 bases and J by 4 bases, with 11 bases left in between. Per germline, CDR1 SGHKS and CDR2 YYEKEE (reference sequence). The CDR3: CASSWELGNQPQHF. The CDR3 bases are TGTGCCAGCAGCTGGGAGCTAGGGAATCAGCCCCAGCATTTT.

This chain links TRBV10-3 with TRBJ2-4, with 7 positions matching TRBD1. V was clipped by 4 bases and J by 14 bases; unmatched bases: 14. The CDR3 sequence is 14 residues long. CDR1 ENHRY and CDR2 SYGVKD come from the germline V gene. In nucleotides, the CDR3 is TGTGCCATCAGTGGGTCAGGGGGACACCCAGAGAAGTACTTC. The encoded protein is CAISGSGGHPEKYF.

CDR3 bases: TGTGCCAGCTCACCTCGACAGGACACCTACGAGCAGTACTTC. It yields the protein CASSPRQDTYEQYF. The chain couples TRBV18 to TRBJ2-7; maybe TRBD1 (6 bases). Between the trimmed V and J ends, which lost 3 bases and 2 bases, there was a span of 11 bases. Germline V gene sequence: CDR1 KGHSH, CDR2 LQKENI. The CDR3 totals 14 residues. Full variable domain (remainder filled in from reference TRBV18 and TRBJ2-7): NAGVMQNPRHLVRRRGQEARLRCSPMKGHSHVYWYRQLPEEGLKFMVYLQKENIIDESGMPKERFSAEFPKEGPSILRIQQVVRGDSAAYFCASSPRQDTYEQYFGPGTRLTVT.

The chain has TRBV21-1 and TRBJ1-5; the table assigns TRBD1, which was not confirmed against the DNA. TRBV21-1 has pseudogene status. There are 19 residues in the CDR3. The CDR3 nucleotides read TGTGCCACCTTACACTACAGGAATGGGAAAGGCCATAGCAATCAGCCCCAGCATTTT. Translated, it gives CATLHYRNGKGHSNQPQHF.

The gene calls are TRBV4-1 and TRBJ2-3; D might be TRBD2 (5 bases). Trimming stripped 2 bases from V and 5 bases from J, with 14 bases between. The germline CDR1 and CDR2 sequences are MGHRA and YSYEKL. There are 15 residues in the CDR3. The DNA for the CDR3 is TGCGCCAGCAGCCAATGGTTCGGGGTTGGAGATACGCAGTATTTT. This encodes CASSQWFGVGDTQYF.

This clone was counted once. The V call is TRBV28, the J call TRBJ1-1, with TRBD1 matching 11 bases. After removal of 7 bases from V and 5 bases from J, the junction contained 12 bases not matched to a gene. Germline loops: CDR1 MDHEN, CDR2 SYDVKM. The length of the CDR3 is 16 residues. This CDR3 is CASTTGAGTGGTEAFF. In DNA form, the CDR3 reads TGTGCCAGCACCACTGGGGCCGGGACAGGGGGGACTGAAGCTTTCTTT.

The chain couples TRBV28 to TRBJ1-1; maybe TRBD1 (5 bases). CDR1 MDHEN and CDR2 SYDVKM come from the germline V gene. CDR3 length equals 13 residues. The V end lost 9 bases, the J end lost 0 bases, and 11 bases lay between the germline ends. CDR3 loop: CASTGTLNTEAFF. In DNA, the CDR3 is TGTGCCAGTACAGGAACCTTGAACACTGAAGCTTTCTTT.

V gene TRBV7-9 combines with J gene TRBJ1-4; 7 nucleotides agree with TRBD1. Germline assignment: CDR1 SEHNR and CDR2 FQNEAQ (reference sequence). The V segment lost 3 bases and the J segment 6 bases; nucleotides outside the gene matches: 4. The CDR3 has 14 residues. The CDR3 reads CASSFDRAYEKLFF. CDR3 nucleotides: TGTGCCAGCAGCTTCGACAGGGCCTATGAAAAACTGTTTTTT.

This clone was detected once. The CDR3 spells CASSRTGTVTYSNQPQHF. The CDR3 bases are TGTGCCAGCAGTCGAACCGGGACAGTCACATATAGCAATCAGCCCCAGCATTTT. This rearrangement joins TRBV27 to TRBJ1-5; 7 positions agree with TRBD1. The V gene's germline CDR1 is MNHEY and CDR2 SMNVEV (reference sequence). The CDR3 contains 18 residues. Trimming cost V 5 bases and J 0 bases; bases outside gene matches: 13.